Presented here are 2 T cell receptor beta chains from one specimen sequenced in a study of lymphopenia after photon versus proton radiotherapy. Some clones are missing from TCRdb's copy, which holds only in-frame ones; the method was immunoSEQ multiplex PCR. The sample shows 37,000 or so clones, more than 75% of them seen only once. This material consisted of peripheral blood, taken from a patient treated with photon-based radiotherapy. Receptors originate from a man in his fifties or sixties with gastric cancer.

The V call is TRBV7-2, the J call TRBJ2-3; D might be TRBD2 (5 bases). CDR1 SGHTA and CDR2 FQGNSA come from the germline V gene. Trimming left V 4 bases short and J 6 bases short, with 17 bases between. The CDR3 length is 15 residues. The CDR3 nucleotides are TGTGCCAGCAGCTCGCGGGCCTTCCCTCCGGATACGCAGTATTTT. This translates into CASSSRAFPPDTQYF.

This clone was seen just once. The CDR3 protein is CASSLSQGATYEQYF. DNA for the CDR3: TGTGCCAGCAGCTTGTCCCAGGGGGCTACGTACGAGCAGTACTTC. The J gene is TRBJ2-7, the V gene TRBV7-2, with 8 bases aligning to TRBD1. The germline V gene encodes CDR1 SGHTA and CDR2 FQGNSA. J was trimmed by 4 bases and V by 3 bases; bases with no gene match: 8. This CDR3 has 15 amino acids. The full variable domain, rest sourced from reference TRBV7-2 and TRBJ2-7, is GAGVSQSPSNKVTEKGKDVELRCDPISGHTALYWYRQSLGQGLEFLIYFQGNSAPDKSGLPSDRFSAERTGGSVSTLTIQRTQQEDSAVYLCASSLSQGATYEQYFGPGTRLTVT.